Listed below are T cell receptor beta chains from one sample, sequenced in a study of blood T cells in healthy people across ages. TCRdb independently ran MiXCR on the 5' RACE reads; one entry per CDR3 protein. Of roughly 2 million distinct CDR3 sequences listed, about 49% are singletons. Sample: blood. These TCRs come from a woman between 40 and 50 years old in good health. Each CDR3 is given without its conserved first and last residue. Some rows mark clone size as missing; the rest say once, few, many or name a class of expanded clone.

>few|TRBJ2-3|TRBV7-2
ASSFLAGGADTQY
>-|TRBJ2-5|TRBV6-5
ASSYAGGSTLAGQETQY
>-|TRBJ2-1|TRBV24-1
ATSDYYEQF
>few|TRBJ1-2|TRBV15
ATSRPGTGNYGYT
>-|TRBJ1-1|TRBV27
ASSWDGAPGAEAF
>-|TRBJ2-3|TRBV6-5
ASSYGDGGGTQY
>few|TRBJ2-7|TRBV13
ASSVIAGASSYEQY
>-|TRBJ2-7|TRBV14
ASSPLGPPHEQY
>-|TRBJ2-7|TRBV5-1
ASSSQGASTYEQY
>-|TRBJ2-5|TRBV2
ASSESGYQETQY
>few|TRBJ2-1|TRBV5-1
ASRYIPAETSYNEQF
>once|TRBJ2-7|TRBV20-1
SARDLGQGSSYEQY
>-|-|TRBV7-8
AGSLSSLLEQY
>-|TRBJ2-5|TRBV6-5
ASSSFGQSKETQY
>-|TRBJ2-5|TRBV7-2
ATTAWGAQETQY
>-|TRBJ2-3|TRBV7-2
ASSLALRRTSGPRLFTDTQY
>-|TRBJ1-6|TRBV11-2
ASSEAIPWQSRSSYNSPLH
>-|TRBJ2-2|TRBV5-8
ASSPLRQGANTGELF
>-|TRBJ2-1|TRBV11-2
ASSLDLGGYNEQF
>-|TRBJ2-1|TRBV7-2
ANSLGLAGNKPYNEQF
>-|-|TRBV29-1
SRREGCLNEQY
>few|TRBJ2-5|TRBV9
ASSVESSAETQY
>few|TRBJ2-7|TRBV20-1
SARRSGSDYEQY
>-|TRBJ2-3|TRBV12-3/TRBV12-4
ASSNDPRADTQY
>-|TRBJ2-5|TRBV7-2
ASSLGPGRNYEQY
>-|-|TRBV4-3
ASSLGSGTRNEQY
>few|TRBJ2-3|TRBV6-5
ASKGSADTQY
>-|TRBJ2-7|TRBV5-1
ASSMTSGGSYEQY
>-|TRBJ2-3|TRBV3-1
ASSQGGGRGASTDTQY
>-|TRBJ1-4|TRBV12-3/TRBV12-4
ASRYSGEPEKLF
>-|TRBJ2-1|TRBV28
ASSPWTGGKYNEQF
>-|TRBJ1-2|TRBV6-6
ASREQGPYTEGGYT
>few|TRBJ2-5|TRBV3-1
ASSQEGLAGGLETQY
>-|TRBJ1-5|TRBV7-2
ASSLVGRFGTGGLQPQH
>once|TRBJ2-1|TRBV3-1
ASSQFPGASGEQF
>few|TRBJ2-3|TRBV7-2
ASSLPRGGDTQY
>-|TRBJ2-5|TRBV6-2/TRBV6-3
ASSQTGAGGAETQY
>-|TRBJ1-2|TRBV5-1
ASSLGQGAFGYGYT
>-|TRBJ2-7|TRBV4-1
ASSQGAGISYEQY
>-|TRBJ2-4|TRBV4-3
ASSQQAYVDIQY
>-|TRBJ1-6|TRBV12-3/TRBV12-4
ASSRGGNLNSPLH
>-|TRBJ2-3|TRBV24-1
ATSAATSWSSDTQY
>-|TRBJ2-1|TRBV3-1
ASSPTGTRAYNEQF
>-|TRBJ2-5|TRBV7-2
ASSLVRGGLGETQY
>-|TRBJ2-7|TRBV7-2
ASSSIRRGVGEQY
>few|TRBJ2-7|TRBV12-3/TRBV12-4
ASSLTSASYEQY
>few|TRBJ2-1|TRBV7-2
ASSSSLGNEQF
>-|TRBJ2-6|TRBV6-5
ASSYSFSSGLSTGANVLT